This T cell receptor (beta chain) stems from a study of persistence of HIV-infected CD4 T cells. Notes on the study in general: Proviral oligoclonality tracked with TCR oligoclonality within the same sorted cells.

The libraries were made with immunoSEQ version 4 in survey mode. Each sample used up to 1 ug genomic DNA diluted to around 9.9 ng/uL. The table came from immunoSEQ multiplex PCR; TCRdb's copy has only in-frame clones and leaves some out. This sample has about 64,000 clones, with 70% to 75% found just once. Of note for this clone: The antigen is unknown.

Trimming took 0 bases from V and 3 from J, leaving 11 bases between them. The CDR3 covers 15 residues. Germline lookup yields CDR1 SGDLS and CDR2 YYNGEE. Overlapping HIV-1 Gag 15-mer peptides at approximately 0.91 ug per peptide per mL were used. Memory cells lacking CD40L and CD69 with high CD45RO were sorted. For at least 4 years, plasma HIV-1 RNA was undetectable (<50 copies/mL). The source was CD4+ T cells sorted from PBMCs after roughly 19-hour stimulation, collected from a patient who received antiretroviral therapy. The source of this sequence is an adult man with HIV who was CMV-seropositive. The chain combines TRBV9 with TRBJ2-3; D possibly corresponds to TRBD1 (5 bases). The CDR3 reads CASSVEGVSTDTQYF. For the CDR3, the DNA is TGTGCCAGCAGCGTAGAAGGGGTCAGTACAGATACGCAGTATTTT.